These T cell receptor beta chains were read from a single sample in a study of CD8+CD57+ T cells in acquired aplastic anemia. MiXCR, run by TCRdb on the reads, gives a single entry per CDR3 protein. The sample includes around 430,000 distinct CDR3 sequences, more than 25% seen only once; the top ten take roughly 0.8%. The sample comprised sorted CD4+, CD8+, or CD8+CD57+ T cells (not recorded which) from PBMCs. These receptors were obtained from a human donor with aplastic anemia. Each CDR3 is given with its conserved first and last residue. A D gene is named only where the DNA matches it firmly. The size field is filled for only some rows; it gives once, few, many or a size class.

CDR3 DNA: TGCAGTGCTAGAGTTCAGGGATTTAGGAACACTGAAGCTTTCTTT
CDR3 protein: CSARVQGFRNTEAFF
V gene: TRBV20-1
J gene: TRBJ1-1
clone size: many
D gene: -

CDR3 DNA: TGTGCCAGCAGTCCTACTCGAGGAGGGGGTCGCCACAGTGAAGAGACCCAGTACTTC
CDR3 protein: CASSPTRGGGRHSEETQYF
V gene: TRBV12-3/TRBV12-4
J gene: TRBJ2-5
clone size: -
D gene: -

CDR3 DNA: TGTGCCAGCAGCTTTGCCGGGGCTACCTACGAGCAGTACTTC
CDR3 protein: CASSFAGATYEQYF
V gene: TRBV7-9
J gene: TRBJ2-7
clone size: -
D gene: -

CDR3 DNA: TGTGCCAGCAGCTTAACAGTCGCCCCCTCCTACGAGCAGTACTTC
CDR3 protein: CASSLTVAPSYEQYF
V gene: TRBV7-3
J gene: TRBJ2-7
clone size: once
D gene: -

CDR3 DNA: TGCAGTGCTAGGAGCAGAAGCTCTGGAAACACCATATATTTT
CDR3 protein: CSARSRSSGNTIYF
V gene: TRBV20-1
J gene: TRBJ1-3
clone size: many
D gene: -

CDR3 DNA: TGTGCCCGCAGCCGGGCAGCCCAACCGGGGGATACGCAGTATTTT
CDR3 protein: CARSRAAQPGDTQYF
V gene: TRBV7-8
J gene: TRBJ2-3
clone size: few
D gene: -

CDR3 DNA: TGCGCCAGCAGGACAGAATCCTACGAGCAGTACTTC
CDR3 protein: CASRTESYEQYF
V gene: TRBV5-1
J gene: TRBJ2-7
clone size: many
D gene: -

CDR3 DNA: TGTGCCAGCATTCCCACAGTACGAAACTATGGCTACACCTTC
CDR3 protein: CASIPTVRNYGYTF
V gene: TRBV2
J gene: TRBJ1-2
clone size: once
D gene: -

CDR3 DNA: TGTGCCAGCGGCATAGGGGGCTATGGCTACACCTTC
CDR3 protein: CASGIGGYGYTF
V gene: TRBV3-1
J gene: TRBJ1-2
clone size: few
D gene: -

CDR3 DNA: TGTGCCAGCAGTCCTCTGGCAGGGTACGGTCAGCCCCAGCATTTT
CDR3 protein: CASSPLAGYGQPQHF
V gene: TRBV24-1
J gene: TRBJ1-5
clone size: -
D gene: -

CDR3 DNA: TGTGCCAGCAGCCCAGACGGAGCCGTATCCTACACCTTC
CDR3 protein: CASSPDGAVSYTF
V gene: TRBV2
J gene: TRBJ1-2
clone size: -
D gene: -

CDR3 DNA: TGTGCCAGCAGTGAGGCGCTAGCGGGATACAATGAGCAGTTCTTC
CDR3 protein: CASSEALAGYNEQFF
V gene: TRBV25-1
J gene: TRBJ2-1
clone size: -
D gene: TRBD2

CDR3 DNA: TGCAGTGCTAGAGATGAGGGGCGCGGAGAGACCCAGTACTTC
CDR3 protein: CSARDEGRGETQYF
V gene: TRBV20-1
J gene: TRBJ2-5
clone size: many
D gene: -

CDR3 DNA: TGTGCCAGCAGCTCGGCCATGCGGGGAGGAACTGAAGCTTTCTTT
CDR3 protein: CASSSAMRGGTEAFF
V gene: TRBV11-2
J gene: TRBJ1-1
clone size: -
D gene: -

CDR3 DNA: TGCGCCAGCAGCCTAACTACAGGGAACACTGAAGCTTTCTTT
CDR3 protein: CASSLTTGNTEAFF
V gene: TRBV5-1
J gene: TRBJ1-1
clone size: -
D gene: -

CDR3 DNA: TGTGCCAGCAGCTTGACACGGCAGGACACTGAAGCTTTCTTT
CDR3 protein: CASSLTRQDTEAFF
V gene: TRBV2
J gene: TRBJ1-1
clone size: many
D gene: -

CDR3 DNA: TGCAGTGCTCAGACAGGGGCGGGAGAATATTCACCCCTCCACTTT
CDR3 protein: CSAQTGAGEYSPLHF
V gene: TRBV20-1
J gene: TRBJ1-6
clone size: many
D gene: TRBD1

CDR3 DNA: TGTGCCCGCGAGCGGGACAGCTCCTACAATGAGCAGTTCTTC
CDR3 protein: CARERDSSYNEQFF
V gene: TRBV2
J gene: TRBJ2-1
clone size: many
D gene: -

CDR3 DNA: TGTGCCAGCCTACGGACGGACGGGCTAGCTTCACCCCTCCACTTT
CDR3 protein: CASLRTDGLASPLHF
V gene: TRBV2
J gene: TRBJ1-6
clone size: -
D gene: -

CDR3 DNA: TGTGCCAGCAGCCCCCCAACTCAACCGGGACTAGCGGGAGTGGGGTTGGTGCAGTTCTTC
CDR3 protein: CASSPPTQPGLAGVGLVQFF
V gene: TRBV4-2
J gene: TRBJ2-1
clone size: -
D gene: TRBD2

CDR3 DNA: TGTGCCAGCTCACCATATCGAATCGAGAGCTCTGGGGCCAACGTCCTGACTTTC
CDR3 protein: CASSPYRIESSGANVLTF
V gene: TRBV18
J gene: TRBJ2-6
clone size: -
D gene: -

CDR3 DNA: TGTGCCACCAGCAGAGATCCGAGGGGAAACTCCTACGAGCAGTACTTC
CDR3 protein: CATSRDPRGNSYEQYF
V gene: TRBV15
J gene: TRBJ2-7
clone size: many
D gene: -

CDR3 DNA: TGTGCCAGTAGCTCACCTGGGACGCTGGCTGGTGGCTACACCTTC
CDR3 protein: CASSSPGTLAGGYTF
V gene: TRBV19
J gene: TRBJ1-2
clone size: many
D gene: -

CDR3 DNA: TGCGCCAGCAGCTCCCAACAGGGCGGTCAGCCCCAGCATTTT
CDR3 protein: CASSSQQGGQPQHF
V gene: TRBV5-1
J gene: TRBJ1-5
clone size: many
D gene: -

CDR3 DNA: TGTGCCATCAGTGAGGCCGGGACACCGGGGGGCGAGCAGTACTTC
CDR3 protein: CAISEAGTPGGEQYF
V gene: TRBV10-3
J gene: TRBJ2-7
clone size: -
D gene: -

CDR3 DNA: TGTGCCAGTAGTATTATCCTAGCGGGGCAGGGGGATGAGCAGTTCTTC
CDR3 protein: CASSIILAGQGDEQFF
V gene: TRBV19
J gene: TRBJ2-1
clone size: few
D gene: TRBD2

CDR3 DNA: TGCAGTGCTAGGTTGGGGACACCTGCAACTAATGAAAAACTGTTTTTT
CDR3 protein: CSARLGTPATNEKLFF
V gene: TRBV20-1
J gene: TRBJ1-4
clone size: -
D gene: -

CDR3 DNA: TGTGCCAGCAGTTTCGGGCAGGGTGCTGAAGCTTTCTTT
CDR3 protein: CASSFGQGAEAFF
V gene: TRBV12-3/TRBV12-4
J gene: TRBJ1-1
clone size: many
D gene: -

CDR3 DNA: TGTGCCAGCAGCTTAGCGGTAGCGGTCCAAGAGACCCAGTACTTC
CDR3 protein: CASSLAVAVQETQYF
V gene: TRBV7-6
J gene: TRBJ2-5
clone size: many
D gene: -

CDR3 DNA: TGTGCCAGTAGTATAGGGGGGACAGGGACCGAGCAGTACTTC
CDR3 protein: CASSIGGTGTEQYF
V gene: TRBV19
J gene: TRBJ2-7
clone size: few
D gene: TRBD1

CDR3 DNA: TGTGCCAGCAGCTTGAATCCGGCTGAAGCTTTCTTT
CDR3 protein: CASSLNPAEAFF
V gene: TRBV7-9
J gene: TRBJ1-1
clone size: many
D gene: -

CDR3 DNA: TGTGCCTGGAGTGTAGGGACTACCTTCACAGATACGCAGTATTTT
CDR3 protein: CAWSVGTTFTDTQYF
V gene: TRBV30
J gene: TRBJ2-3
clone size: -
D gene: TRBD2

CDR3 DNA: TGCAGTGCTATCATAGGGGCTGGTAATCAGCCCCAGCATTTT
CDR3 protein: CSAIIGAGNQPQHF
V gene: TRBV20-1
J gene: TRBJ1-5
clone size: -
D gene: -

CDR3 DNA: TGTGCCGGCAGTCCGGGACTAGCGGGGATTGATGAGCAGTTCTTC
CDR3 protein: CAGSPGLAGIDEQFF
V gene: TRBV2
J gene: TRBJ2-1
clone size: -
D gene: TRBD2

CDR3 DNA: TGTGCCAGCAGCCAGACCCGAGACAGGGGCCCTGGCAATCAGCCCCAGCATTTT
CDR3 protein: CASSQTRDRGPGNQPQHF
V gene: TRBV11-2
J gene: TRBJ1-5
clone size: few
D gene: TRBD1

CDR3 DNA: TGTGCCAGCTCACCACTTTTCACCGGGGAGCTGTTTTTT
CDR3 protein: CASSPLFTGELFF
V gene: TRBV7-9
J gene: TRBJ2-2
clone size: -
D gene: -

CDR3 DNA: TGCAGTGCTAGAGGAGGGACCCACAAAGATACGCAGTATTTT
CDR3 protein: CSARGGTHKDTQYF
V gene: TRBV20-1
J gene: TRBJ2-3
clone size: once
D gene: -

CDR3 DNA: TGTGCCAGCAGCTTAGGGTTGGCAGGGAGCTCCTACGAGCAGTACTTC
CDR3 protein: CASSLGLAGSSYEQYF
V gene: TRBV11-1
J gene: TRBJ2-7
clone size: -
D gene: -

CDR3 DNA: TGTGCCAGCAGTGAATCGGACAGACAGTATGGCTACACCTTC
CDR3 protein: CASSESDRQYGYTF
V gene: TRBV2
J gene: TRBJ1-2
clone size: many
D gene: -

CDR3 DNA: TGTGCCAGCAGCTTAGCTCGGGGCTTAGCGGGAGGAACTAGCTCCTACAATGAGCAGTTCTTC
CDR3 protein: CASSLARGLAGGTSSYNEQFF
V gene: TRBV11-1
J gene: TRBJ2-1
clone size: -
D gene: TRBD2

CDR3 DNA: TGTGCCAGCAGTACCAACAGGGGGAACACTGAGGCTTTCTTT
CDR3 protein: CASSTNRGNTEAFF
V gene: TRBV12-3/TRBV12-4
J gene: TRBJ1-1
clone size: -
D gene: TRBD1

CDR3 DNA: TGCGCCAGCAGCTTGGCGACAATGGGCACTGAAGCTTTCTTT
CDR3 protein: CASSLATMGTEAFF
V gene: TRBV5-1
J gene: TRBJ1-1
clone size: few
D gene: -

CDR3 DNA: TGTGCCAGTAGTACCGAGCAGGGTCAGCCCCAGCATTTT
CDR3 protein: CASSTEQGQPQHF
V gene: TRBV19
J gene: TRBJ1-5
clone size: many
D gene: -

CDR3 DNA: TGTGCCAGCAGCTTAGGCAGACCTAACTATGGCTACACCTTC
CDR3 protein: CASSLGRPNYGYTF
V gene: TRBV7-2
J gene: TRBJ1-2
clone size: many
D gene: -

CDR3 DNA: TGTGCCTGGAGTGGGGGAGAGATCGGATATAGCAATCAGCCCCAGCATTTT
CDR3 protein: CAWSGGEIGYSNQPQHF
V gene: TRBV30
J gene: TRBJ1-5
clone size: -
D gene: -

CDR3 DNA: TGTGCCATCATGCTTCGTCACGGTCGGCAAGAGACCCAGTACTTC
CDR3 protein: CAIMLRHGRQETQYF
V gene: TRBV24-1
J gene: TRBJ2-5
clone size: few
D gene: -

CDR3 DNA: TGTGCCAGCAGCTTGGAGGGACAGAAAGACTACGAGCAGTACTTC
CDR3 protein: CASSLEGQKDYEQYF
V gene: TRBV5-5
J gene: TRBJ2-7
clone size: -
D gene: TRBD1

CDR3 DNA: TGCGCCAGCAGTAAAAGCGGGACTAGCGGGATCCCGCTCGAGCAGTACTTC
CDR3 protein: CASSKSGTSGIPLEQYF
V gene: TRBV4-1
J gene: TRBJ2-7
clone size: -
D gene: TRBD2

CDR3 DNA: TGTGCCACCAGTGGCCCCCCCCTCCACTTT
CDR3 protein: CATSGPPLHF
V gene: TRBV24-1
J gene: TRBJ1-6
clone size: -
D gene: -